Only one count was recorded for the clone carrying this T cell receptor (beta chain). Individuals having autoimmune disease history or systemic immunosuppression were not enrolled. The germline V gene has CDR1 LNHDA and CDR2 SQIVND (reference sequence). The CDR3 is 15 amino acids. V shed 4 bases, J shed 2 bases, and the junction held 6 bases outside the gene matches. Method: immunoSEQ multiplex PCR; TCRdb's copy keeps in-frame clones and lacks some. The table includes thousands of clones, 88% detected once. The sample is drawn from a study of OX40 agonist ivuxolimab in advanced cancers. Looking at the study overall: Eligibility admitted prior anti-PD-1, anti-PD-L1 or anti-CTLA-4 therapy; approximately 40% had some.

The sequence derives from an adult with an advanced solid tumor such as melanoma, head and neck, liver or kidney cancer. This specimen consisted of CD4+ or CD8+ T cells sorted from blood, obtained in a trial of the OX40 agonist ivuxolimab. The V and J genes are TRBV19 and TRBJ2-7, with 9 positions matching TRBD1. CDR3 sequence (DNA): TGTGCCAGTAGTACCTTTGGGACAGGGACCTACGAGCAGTACTTC. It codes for CASSTFGTGTYEQYF.